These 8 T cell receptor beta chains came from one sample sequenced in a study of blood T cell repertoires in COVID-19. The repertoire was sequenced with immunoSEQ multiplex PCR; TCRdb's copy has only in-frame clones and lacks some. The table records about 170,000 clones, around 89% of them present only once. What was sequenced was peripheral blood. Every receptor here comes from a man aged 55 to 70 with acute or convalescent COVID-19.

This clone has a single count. The CDR3, as DNA: TGTGCCAGTAGCTGGACTAGCGGGAGCGCAGATACGCAGTATTTT. Protein: CASSWTSGSADTQYF. V and J are TRBV19 and TRBJ2-3; 13 positions match TRBD2. V shed 6 bases, J shed 4 bases, and the junction held 4 bases outside the gene matches. This CDR3 has 15 residues. Germline lookup yields CDR1 LNHDA and CDR2 SQIVND (reference sequence).

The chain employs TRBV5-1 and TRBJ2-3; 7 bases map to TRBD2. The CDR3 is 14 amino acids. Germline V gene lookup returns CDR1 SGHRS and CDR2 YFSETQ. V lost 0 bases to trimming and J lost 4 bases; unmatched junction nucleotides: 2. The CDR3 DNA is TGCGCCAGCAGCTTGGAGCGGGGCCCAGATACGCAGTATTTT. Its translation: CASSLERGPDTQYF.

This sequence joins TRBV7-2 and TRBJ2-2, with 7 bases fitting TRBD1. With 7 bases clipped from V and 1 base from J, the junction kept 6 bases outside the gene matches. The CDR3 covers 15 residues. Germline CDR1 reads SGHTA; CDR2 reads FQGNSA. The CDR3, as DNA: TGTGCCAGCAACTTTAGACAGGGGAACACCGGGGAGCTGTTTTTT. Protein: CASNFRQGNTGELFF.

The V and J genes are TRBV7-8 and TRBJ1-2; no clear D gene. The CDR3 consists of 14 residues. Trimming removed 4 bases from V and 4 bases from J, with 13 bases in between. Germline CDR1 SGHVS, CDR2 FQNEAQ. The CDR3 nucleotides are TGTGCCAGCAGCTCGGGAGGAGGCCCCTATGGCTACACCTTC. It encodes CASSSGGGPYGYTF.

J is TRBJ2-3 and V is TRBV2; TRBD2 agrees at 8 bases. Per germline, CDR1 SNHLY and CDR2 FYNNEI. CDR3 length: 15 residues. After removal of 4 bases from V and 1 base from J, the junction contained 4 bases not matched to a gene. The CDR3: CASSGWREGTDTQYF. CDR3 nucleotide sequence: TGTGCCAGCAGTGGGTGGCGGGAGGGCACAGATACGCAGTATTTT.

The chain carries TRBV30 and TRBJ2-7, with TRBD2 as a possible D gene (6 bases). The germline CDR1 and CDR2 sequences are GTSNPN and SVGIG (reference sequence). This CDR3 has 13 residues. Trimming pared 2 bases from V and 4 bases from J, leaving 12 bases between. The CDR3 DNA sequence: TGTGCCTGGAGTCTACCAGGGAGGTACGAGCAGTACTTC. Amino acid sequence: CAWSLPGRYEQYF.

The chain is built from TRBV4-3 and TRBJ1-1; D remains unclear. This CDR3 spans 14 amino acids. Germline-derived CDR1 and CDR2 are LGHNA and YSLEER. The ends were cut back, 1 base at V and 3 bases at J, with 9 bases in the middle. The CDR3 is CASSQVTGDTEAFF. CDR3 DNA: TGCGCCAGCAGCCAAGTCACCGGGGACACTGAAGCTTTCTTT.

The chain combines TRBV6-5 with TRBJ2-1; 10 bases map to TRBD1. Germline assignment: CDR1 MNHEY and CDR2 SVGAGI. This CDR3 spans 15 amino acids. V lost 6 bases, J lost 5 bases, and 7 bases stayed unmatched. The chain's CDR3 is CASRIPGQGHNEQFF. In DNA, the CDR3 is TGTGCCAGCAGAATCCCGGGACAGGGGCACAATGAGCAGTTCTTC.